The 17 T cell receptor beta chains presented below share a single source sample, sequenced in a study of cytomegalovirus exposure and HLA in healthy donors. This PCR relied on a set of 60 Vbeta primers and 13 Jbeta primers. Sequenced by immunoSEQ multiplex PCR; TCRdb stores in-frame clones only, minus some. The sample has roughly 100,000 clones; about four fifths are singletons. The sequencing input was PBMCs. These receptors came from a man between 45 and 60 years old in good health and CMV-seronegative.

The DNA for the CDR3 is TGTGCCAGTAGACACCAGCAGGGGCTCTATGGCTACACCTTC. Encoded protein: CASRHQQGLYGYTF. The chain joins TRBV19 to TRBJ1-2; D is possibly TRBD1 (6 bases). The V gene lost 6 bases and the J gene lost 4 bases, with 15 bases spanning the gap. This CDR3 contains 14 residues. In germline, CDR1 is LNHDA, CDR2 SQIVND (reference sequence).

Written as DNA, the CDR3 is TGTGCCTGGGGGGGGGCCGGGACTAGCGGCCCCACAGATACGCAGTATTTT. Its translation is CAWGGAGTSGPTDTQYF. J is TRBJ2-3 and V is TRBV30; 11 bases map to TRBD2. This CDR3 has 17 residues. Germline CDR1 is GTSNPN and CDR2 is SVGIG (reference sequence). The J segment lost 2 bases and the V segment lost 5 bases, leaving 12 bases of the junction unmatched.

The chain is built from TRBV30 and TRBJ1-6, with TRBD1 identical over 7 bases. The CDR3 length is 13 residues. V lost 8 bases to trimming and J lost 10 bases; unmatched junction nucleotides: 11. From germline, CDR1 is GTSNPN and CDR2 SVGIG (reference sequence). CDR3 coding DNA: TGTGCCGTGACAGGGACAGCCCAGTCACCCCTCCACTTT. Translation gives CAVTGTAQSPLHF.

The V and J genes are TRBV27 and TRBJ2-7; 7 bases are a match to TRBD2. The CDR3 length is 16 residues. V shed 0 bases, J shed 3 bases, and the junction held 8 bases outside the gene matches. Per germline, CDR1 MNHEY and CDR2 SMNVEV (reference sequence). The CDR3 nucleotides are TGTGCCAGCAGTTTATCTAAACCCGGACTAGGCTACGAGCAGTACGTC. As protein: CASSLSKPGLGYEQYV.

V usage is TRBV4-2 and J usage is TRBJ2-2; 10 positions agree with TRBD2. Germline-derived CDR1 and CDR2 are LGHNA and YNFKEQ. V dropped 4 bases and J dropped 4; count of bases not matched to a gene: 3. The CDR3 is 15 amino acids. The chain's CDR3 is CASSLRLAGTGELFF. The CDR3 bases are TGTGCCAGCAGCCTCAGACTAGCGGGCACCGGGGAGCTGTTTTTT.

The chain links TRBV21-1 to TRBJ2-3; TRBD2 is the table's D call, not checked against the DNA. TRBV21-1 is assigned pseudogene status. The CDR3 runs 19 residues. In nucleotides, the CDR3 is TGTGCCAGCAGCTCTGAGCGACAGGCTCGGACTAGGCCCACAGATACGCAGTATTTT. This sequence encodes CASSSERQARTRPTDTQYF.

The CDR3 DNA reads as TGTGCCAGCAGTTTCAGGCAGGGGGATAATTCACCCCTCCACTTT. Protein: CASSFRQGDNSPLHF. This chain joins TRBV27 and TRBJ1-6; TRBD1 matches 7 bases. This CDR3 contains 15 residues. V was clipped by 3 bases and J by 5 bases; unmatched bases: 4. Germline V lookup: CDR1 MNHEY, CDR2 SMNVEV (reference sequence).

V usage is TRBV7-2 and J usage is TRBJ2-5; TRBD2 aligns across 9 bases. The J call may be faulty, since TRBJ2-7 better matches the DNA end. The CDR3 is 14 amino acids. Germline V CDR1 and CDR2: SGHTA, FQGNSA. The CDR3 nucleotides read TGTGCCAGCAGCAAGCGGGGGGCAAACTACGAGCAGTACTTC. This sequence encodes CASSKRGANYEQYF.

The chain uses TRBV27 and TRBJ1-2, with D tentatively TRBD1 (6 bases). The germline CDR1 and CDR2 sequences are MNHEY and SMNVEV (reference sequence). There are 13 residues in the CDR3. Between the trimmed V and J ends, which lost 4 bases and 4 bases, there was a span of 10 bases. The CDR3 protein is CASSWQGTYGYTF. CDR3 coding DNA: TGTGCCAGCAGTTGGCAGGGGACCTATGGCTACACCTTC.

The rearrangement uses TRBV7-2 and TRBJ2-4; a possible D gene is TRBD1 (5 bases). The CDR3 loop spans 11 amino acids. V dropped 5 bases and J dropped 11 bases, with 10 bases sitting between them. CDR1 and CDR2 from the germline V gene are SGHTA and FQGNSA. CDR3 coding DNA: TGTGCCAGCAGCATAGGACAATTTCAGTACTTC. It yields the protein CASSIGQFQYF.

Worth noting for this clone: A junction end diverges from the germline sequence, so it may reflect a read error. The chain carries TRBV7-7 and TRBJ2-1, with TRBD1 matching over 9 bases. Germline CDR1 SSHAT, CDR2 FNYEAQ (reference sequence). This CDR3 has 15 amino acids. CDR3 coding DNA: TGTGCTAGCAGCTCGGGACAGGGAGGCGGATATGAGCAGTTCTTC. Amino acids: CASSSGQGGGYEQFF.

V is TRBV29-1 and J is TRBJ1-2; D might be TRBD1 (6 bases). There are 12 residues in the CDR3. Germline V gene sequence: CDR1 SQVTM, CDR2 ANQGSEA. Trimming left V 3 bases short and J 5 bases short, with 10 bases between. Here the CDR3 DNA reads TGCAGCGTTGAGCCAGGGGATTATGGCTACACCTTC. Translated: CSVEPGDYGYTF.

The gene calls are TRBV7-9 and TRBJ2-1; TRBD2 matches at 13 bases. Germline-derived CDR1 and CDR2 are SEHNR and FQNEAQ (reference sequence). This CDR3 contains 17 residues. V gave up 5 bases and J gave up 9 bases; unmatched junction bases: 13. DNA of the CDR3: TGTGCCAGCAGCGGAAAACTAGCGGGGGGGCCCGTCGGTGAGCAGTTCTTC. Translated, it gives CASSGKLAGGPVGEQFF.

The chain combines TRBV5-1 with TRBJ2-1; a possible D gene is TRBD1 (6 bases). Per the germline V gene, CDR1 is SGHRS and CDR2 is YFSETQ. Trimming removed 3 bases at V and 1 base at J, with 14 bases between. The CDR3 runs to 16 residues. Here the CDR3 DNA reads TGCGCCAGCAGCTCGACAGGAATCGGGTCCTACAATGAGCAGTTCTTC. It specifies CASSSTGIGSYNEQFF.

The gene calls are TRBV5-4 and TRBJ1-1, with D unresolved. V was cut by 4 bases and J by 3 bases, with 10 bases left in between. The CDR3 sequence is 13 residues long. Germline assignment: CDR1 SGHNT and CDR2 YYREEE (reference sequence). The DNA for the CDR3 is TGTGCCAGCAGCCAAGATCGGGACACTGAAGCTTTCTTT. Translation: CASSQDRDTEAFF.

V and J are TRBV6-5 and TRBJ1-1, with 7 bases matching TRBD1. Germline V lookup: CDR1 MNHEY, CDR2 SVGAGI. The CDR3 consists of 13 residues. V was pared by 8 bases and J by 4 bases, with 7 bases of the junction left unmatched. The CDR3 DNA sequence: TGTGCCAGCCACGTGGGACAGTTCACTGAAGCTTTCTTT. Its protein product is CASHVGQFTEAFF.

With respect to this clone: One junction end does not reproduce the germline sequence, and a read error may be involved. This chain links TRBV7-9 with TRBJ2-5; TRBD2 aligns across 10 bases. CDR1 and CDR2 (germline): SEHNR, FQNEAQ (reference sequence). The CDR3 has 13 residues. Here the CDR3 reads CASSLAGAETQYF. The CDR3 DNA reads TGTGCCAGCAGCCTAGCGGGGGCGGAGACCCAGTACTTC.